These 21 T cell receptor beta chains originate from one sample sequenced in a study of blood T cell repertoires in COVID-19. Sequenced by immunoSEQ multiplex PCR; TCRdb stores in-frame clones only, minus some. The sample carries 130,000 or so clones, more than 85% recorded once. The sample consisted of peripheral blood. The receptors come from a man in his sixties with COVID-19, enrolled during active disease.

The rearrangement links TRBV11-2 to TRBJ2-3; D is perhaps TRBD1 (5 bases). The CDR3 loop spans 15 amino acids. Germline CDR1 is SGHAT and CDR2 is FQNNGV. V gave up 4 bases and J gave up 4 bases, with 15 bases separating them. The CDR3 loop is CASSSPPPGSDTQYF. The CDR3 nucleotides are TGTGCCAGCAGCTCTCCCCCTCCAGGGTCAGATACGCAGTATTTT.

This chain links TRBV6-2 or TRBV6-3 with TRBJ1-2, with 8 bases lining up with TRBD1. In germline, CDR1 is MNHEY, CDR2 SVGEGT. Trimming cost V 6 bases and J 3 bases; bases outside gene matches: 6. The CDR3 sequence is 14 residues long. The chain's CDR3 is CASSQGAIDYGYTF. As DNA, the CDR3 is TGTGCCAGCAGCCAGGGGGCAATTGACTATGGCTACACCTTC.

DNA of the CDR3: TGTGCCAGCAGCCTAGTTGTCTCCTACGAGCAGTACTTC. Amino acids: CASSLVVSYEQYF. V usage is TRBV12-3 or TRBV12-4 and J usage is TRBJ2-7; no clear D. The CDR3 covers 13 residues. Trimming left V 6 bases short and J 0 bases short, with 9 bases between.

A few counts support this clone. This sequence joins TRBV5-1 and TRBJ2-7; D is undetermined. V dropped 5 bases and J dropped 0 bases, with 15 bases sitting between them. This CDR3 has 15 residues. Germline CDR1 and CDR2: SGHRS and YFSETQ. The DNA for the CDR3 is TGCGCCAGCAGTACCGAAGAGTTTAGCTCCTACGAGCAGTACTTC. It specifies CASSTEEFSSYEQYF.

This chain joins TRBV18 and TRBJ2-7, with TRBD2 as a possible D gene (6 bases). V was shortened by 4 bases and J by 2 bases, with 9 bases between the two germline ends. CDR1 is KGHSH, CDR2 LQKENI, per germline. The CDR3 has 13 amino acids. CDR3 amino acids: CASSRTGAYEQYF. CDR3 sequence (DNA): TGTGCCAGCTCACGGACGGGGGCCTACGAGCAGTACTTC.

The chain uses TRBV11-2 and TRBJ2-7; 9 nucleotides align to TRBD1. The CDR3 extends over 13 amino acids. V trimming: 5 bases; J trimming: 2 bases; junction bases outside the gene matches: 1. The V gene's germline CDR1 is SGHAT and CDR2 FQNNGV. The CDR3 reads CASSRDRAYEQYF. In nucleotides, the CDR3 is TGTGCCAGCAGCCGGGACAGGGCCTACGAGCAGTACTTC. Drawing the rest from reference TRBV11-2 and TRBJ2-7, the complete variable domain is EAGVAQSPRYKIIEKRQSVAFWCNPISGHATLYWYQQILGQGPKLLIQFQNNGVVDDSQLPKDRFSAERLKGVDSTLKIQPAKLEDSAVYLCASSRDRAYEQYFGPGTRLTVT.

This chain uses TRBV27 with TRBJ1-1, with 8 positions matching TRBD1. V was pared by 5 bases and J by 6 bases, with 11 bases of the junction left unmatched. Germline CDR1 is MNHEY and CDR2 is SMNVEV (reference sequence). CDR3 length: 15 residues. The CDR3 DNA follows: TGTGCCAGCAGTCCACGTATGGGGACAGGAGCTGAAGCTTTCTTT. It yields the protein CASSPRMGTGAEAFF.

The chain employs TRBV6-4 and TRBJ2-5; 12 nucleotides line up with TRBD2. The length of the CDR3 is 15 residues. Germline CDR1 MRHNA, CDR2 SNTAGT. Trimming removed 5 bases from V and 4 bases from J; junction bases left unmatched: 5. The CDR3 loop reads CASSLAGGRGETQYF. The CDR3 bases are TGTGCCAGCAGTCTAGCGGGGGGGCGAGGAGAGACCCAGTACTTC.

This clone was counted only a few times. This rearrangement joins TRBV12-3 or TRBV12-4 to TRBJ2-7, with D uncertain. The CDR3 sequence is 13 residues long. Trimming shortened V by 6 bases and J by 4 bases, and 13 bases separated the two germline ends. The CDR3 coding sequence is TGTGCCAGCAGGGGTTCCTGGGCGTACGAGCAGTACTTC. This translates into CASRGSWAYEQYF.

The CDR3 sequence is CASSVGMSPLHF. In DNA, the CDR3 is TGTGCCAGCAGCGTCGGGATGTCACCCCTCCACTTT. The chain links TRBV25-1 to TRBJ1-6, with D hard to call. V was clipped by 6 bases and J by 10 bases, with 10 bases between them. Looked up from germline, CDR1 is MGHDK and CDR2 is SYGVNS. This CDR3 contains 12 residues.

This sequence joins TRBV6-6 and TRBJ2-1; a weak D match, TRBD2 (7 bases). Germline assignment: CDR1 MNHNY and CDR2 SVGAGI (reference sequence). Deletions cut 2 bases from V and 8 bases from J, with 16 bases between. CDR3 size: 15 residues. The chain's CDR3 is CASSYEAGALDEQFF. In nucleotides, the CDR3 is TGTGCCAGCAGTTACGAGGCGGGGGCCTTGGATGAGCAGTTCTTC.

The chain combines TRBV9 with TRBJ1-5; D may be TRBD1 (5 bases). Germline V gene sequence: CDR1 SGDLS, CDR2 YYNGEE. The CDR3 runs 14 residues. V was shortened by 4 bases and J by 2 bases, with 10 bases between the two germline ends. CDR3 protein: CASSQGLGNQPQHF. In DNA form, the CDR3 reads TGTGCCAGCAGCCAGGGTCTGGGCAATCAGCCCCAGCATTTT.

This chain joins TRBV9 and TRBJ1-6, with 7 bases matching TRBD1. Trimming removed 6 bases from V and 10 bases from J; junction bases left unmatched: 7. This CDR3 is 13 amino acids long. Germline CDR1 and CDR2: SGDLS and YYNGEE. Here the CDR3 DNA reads TGTGCCAGCAACACAGGGGAACAATCACCCCTCCACTTT. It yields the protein CASNTGEQSPLHF.

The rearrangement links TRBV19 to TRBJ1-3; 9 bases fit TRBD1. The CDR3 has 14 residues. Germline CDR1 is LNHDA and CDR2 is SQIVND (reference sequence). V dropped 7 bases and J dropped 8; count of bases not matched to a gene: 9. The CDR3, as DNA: TGTGCCAGTACCAACTGGGACAGGGCGGACACCATATATTTT. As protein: CASTNWDRADTIYF. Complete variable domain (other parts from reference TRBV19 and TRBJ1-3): DGGITQSPKYLFRKEGQNVTLSCEQNLNHDAMYWYRQDPGQGLRLIYYSQIVNDFQKGDIAEGYSVSREKKESFPLTVTSAQKNPTAFYLCASTNWDRADTIYFGEGSWLTVV.

This CDR3 is CATSTPPTSSHSYNEQFF. The CDR3, as DNA: TGTGCCACCAGCACGCCCCCGACTAGCTCTCACTCCTACAATGAGCAGTTCTTC. The chain is built from TRBV15 and TRBJ2-1; 7 bases map to TRBD2. Germline V CDR1 and CDR2: LNHNV, YYDKDF (reference sequence). The CDR3 sequence is 18 residues long. The junction had 12 bases not matched to a gene; V was cut back by 4 bases and J by 0 bases.

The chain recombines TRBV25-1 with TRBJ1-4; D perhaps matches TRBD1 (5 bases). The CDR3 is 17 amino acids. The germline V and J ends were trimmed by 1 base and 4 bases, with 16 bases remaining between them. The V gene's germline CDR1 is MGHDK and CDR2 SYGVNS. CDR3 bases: TGTGCCAGCAGTGAATCTCCCGGGCAGGGACTTAATGAAAAACTGTTTTTT. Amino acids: CASSESPGQGLNEKLFF. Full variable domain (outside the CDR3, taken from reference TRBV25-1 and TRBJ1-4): EADIYQTPRYLVIGTGKKITLECSQTMGHDKMYWYQQDPGMELHLIHYSYGVNSTEKGDLSSESTVSRIRTEHFPLTLESARPSHTSQYLCASSESPGQGLNEKLFFGSGTQLSVL.

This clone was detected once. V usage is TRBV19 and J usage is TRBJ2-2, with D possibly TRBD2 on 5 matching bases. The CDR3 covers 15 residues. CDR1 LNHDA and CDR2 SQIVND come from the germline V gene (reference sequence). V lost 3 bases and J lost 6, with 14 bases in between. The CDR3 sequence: CASSIHGDSAGELFF. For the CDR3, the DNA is TGTGCCAGTAGTATCCACGGGGATAGCGCCGGGGAGCTGTTTTTT.

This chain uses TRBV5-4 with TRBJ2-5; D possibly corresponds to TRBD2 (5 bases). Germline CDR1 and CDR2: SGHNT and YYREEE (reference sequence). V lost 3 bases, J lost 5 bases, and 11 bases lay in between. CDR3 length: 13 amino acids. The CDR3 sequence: CASSSGLGETQYF. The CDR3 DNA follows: TGTGCCAGCAGCTCAGGACTGGGTGAGACCCAGTACTTC.

CDR3: CASSTSDRVISGYTF. As DNA, the CDR3 is TGTGCCAGCAGCACTAGTGACAGGGTGATCTCTGGCTACACCTTC. This rearrangement joins TRBV7-9 to TRBJ1-2; 7 bases are shared with TRBD1. Germline V gene data show CDR1 as SEHNR and CDR2 as FQNEAQ (reference sequence). CDR3 size: 15 residues. After removal of 5 bases from V and 7 bases from J, the junction contained 13 bases not matched to a gene.

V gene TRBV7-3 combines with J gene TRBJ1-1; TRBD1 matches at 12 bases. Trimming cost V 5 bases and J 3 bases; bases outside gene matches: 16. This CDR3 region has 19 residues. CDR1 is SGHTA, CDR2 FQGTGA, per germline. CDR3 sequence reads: CASSPKGAGTGGRDTEAFF. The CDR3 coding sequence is TGTGCCAGCAGCCCGAAGGGGGCCGGGACAGGGGGCCGGGACACTGAAGCTTTCTTT.

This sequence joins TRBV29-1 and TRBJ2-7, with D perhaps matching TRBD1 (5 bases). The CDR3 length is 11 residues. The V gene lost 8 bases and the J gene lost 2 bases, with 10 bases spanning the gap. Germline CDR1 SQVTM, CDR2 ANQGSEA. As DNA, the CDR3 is TGCAGCTTCGGCAGGGCCTACGAGCAGTACTTC. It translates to CSFGRAYEQYF.